The source of this T cell receptor (beta chain) is a study of tumor-infiltrating lymphocytes in localized non-small cell lung cancer. As for the study in general: Patients included smokers and never-smokers with various histologies, some sampled after neoadjuvant chemotherapy. Each patient gave resected tumor and non-adjacent uninvolved lung tissue.

The study's findings and limits: Recurrence-free survival showed no association with tumor T-cell fraction. Different pieces of the same tissue went to different assays, confounding technical variation with intratumor heterogeneity.

Clones were sequenced by immunoSEQ multiplex PCR, and TCRdb holds only the in-frame ones, with some missing. The profile shows several thousand clones, around 70% of them singletons. Worth noting for this clone: The antigen is unknown.

The CDR3 is 16 amino acids. In germline, CDR1 is MGHRA, CDR2 YSYEKL. V gave up 4 bases and J gave up 0 bases; unmatched junction bases: 8. Material: lung tumor tissue. This TCR derives from a human donor with non-small cell lung cancer. This sequence joins TRBV4-1 and TRBJ2-7; 8 nucleotides match TRBD1. CDR3 region: CASSRKSGGASYEQYF. CDR3 nucleotide sequence: TGCGCCAGCAGCCGAAAGTCAGGGGGCGCCTCCTACGAGCAGTACTTC.